What follows are 12 T cell receptor beta chains derived from one specimen sequenced in a study of neurological immune-mediated disorders. Using its own MiXCR run on the 5' RACE reads, TCRdb lists one record per CDR3 protein. The table records 81,000 or so distinct CDR3 sequences, 13% of them present only once. Time point: longitudinal time-point 2. Sequencing input: PBMCs. These receptors were obtained from a female donor with HTLV-1-associated myelopathy (HAM/TSP).

This clonotype was counted a few times. V is TRBV11-2 and J is TRBJ2-4; maybe TRBD2 (6 bases). V lost 6 bases and J 10 bases, leaving 13 bases between the germline ends. The germline gives CDR1 SGHAT, CDR2 FQNNGV. The CDR3 length is 12 residues. CDR3 loop: CASSPGTQIQYF. CDR3 DNA: TGTGCCAGCAGTCCCGGGACTCAGATTCAGTACTTC.

This clonotype was seen repeatedly, ten times or more. The chain uses TRBV5-5 and TRBJ2-7; TRBD1 matches 7 bases. Germline lookup yields CDR1 SGHKS and CDR2 YYEKEE (reference sequence). V dropped 1 base and J dropped 0; count of bases not matched to a gene: 7. The CDR3 sequence is 16 residues long. In DNA, the CDR3 is TGTGCCAGCAGCTTGCAAAGGGCAGGGGGCTCCTACGAGCAGTACTTC. This sequence encodes CASSLQRAGGSYEQYF.

This clonotype has ten or more counts. V is TRBV11-2 and J is TRBJ1-1; no definite D call. Germline V CDR1 and CDR2: SGHAT, FQNNGV. V dropped 5 bases and J dropped 3 bases, with 10 bases sitting between them. This CDR3 has 13 amino acids. In DNA form, the CDR3 reads TGTGCCAGCAGCCTGGACGAGGACACTGAAGCTTTCTTT. It is translated as CASSLDEDTEAFF.

Turning to this clonotype: One base away lies a much larger clone, so this may be a sequencing read error. The V gene is TRBV5-1, the J gene TRBJ2-2; a weak D match, TRBD1 (6 bases). Germline V gives CDR1 SGHRS, CDR2 YFSETQ. The CDR3 length is 14 residues. CDR3 in amino acids: CGSSSDRRPGELFF. As DNA, the CDR3 is TGCGGCAGCAGCTCGGACAGACGCCCCGGGGAGCTGTTTTTT.

There are many counts of this clonotype. This chain uses TRBV7-9 with TRBJ2-4; 7 positions match TRBD2. Germline assignment: CDR1 SEHNR and CDR2 FQNEAQ (reference sequence). The trim removed 5 bases at V and 10 bases at J, leaving 11 bases unmatched. The CDR3 consists of 14 residues. CDR3 DNA: TGTGCCAGCAGCGCCAGCGGGGATGGAGCTATTCAGTACTTC. This gives the protein CASSASGDGAIQYF.

This clonotype showed up many times. J is TRBJ2-1 and V is TRBV5-1, with D hard to call. Trimming shortened V by 3 bases and J by 0 bases, and 13 bases separated the two germline ends. CDR3 length: 16 residues. Germline V gene sequence: CDR1 SGHRS, CDR2 YFSETQ. CDR3 region: CASSSHGQSSYNEQFF. CDR3 bases: TGCGCCAGCAGCTCCCATGGGCAGAGCTCCTACAATGAGCAGTTCTTC.

This clonotype was found many times. The J gene is TRBJ2-3, the V gene TRBV28, with a weak D call TRBD1 (5 bases). The CDR3 sequence is 16 residues long. Germline CDR1 reads MDHEN; CDR2 reads SYDVKM. V was pared by 6 bases and J by 2 bases, with 18 bases between. DNA of the CDR3: TGTGCCAGCAGCCTTACGCAGGGAATAGTCACAGATACGCAGTATTTT. As protein: CASSLTQGIVTDTQYF.

The table lists this clonotype with many counts. The chain recombines TRBV5-6 with TRBJ1-1; 7 bases are a match to TRBD1. The CDR3 sequence is 16 residues long. Trimming cost V 2 bases and J 0 bases; bases outside gene matches: 7. Germline CDR1 is SGHDT and CDR2 is YYEEEE. The CDR3 loop reads CASSFRPDRMNTEAFF. The CDR3, as DNA: TGTGCCAGCAGCTTTCGACCGGACAGGATGAACACTGAAGCTTTCTTT. Supplemented by reference TRBV5-6 and TRBJ1-1, the full variable domain reads DAGVTQSPTHLIKTRGQQVTLRCSPKSGHDTVSWYQQALGQGPQFIFQYYEEEERQRGNFPDRFSGHQFPNYSSELNVNALLLGDSALYLCASSFRPDRMNTEAFFGQGTRLTVV.

CDR3 residues: CASTPRGASGGELFF. For the CDR3, the DNA is TGTGCCAGCACCCCGCGGGGGGCCTCGGGCGGGGAGCTGTTTTTT. The gene calls are TRBV12-3 or TRBV12-4 and TRBJ2-2; 8 bases align to TRBD2. With 7 bases clipped from V and 7 bases from J, the junction kept 11 bases outside the gene matches. CDR3 length: 15 residues.

This clonotype came up many times. This chain links TRBV5-8 with TRBJ2-1; tentatively, D is TRBD2 (6 bases). Between the trimmed V and J ends, which lost 4 bases and 3 bases, there was a span of 11 bases. Germline V gene data show CDR1 as SGHTS and CDR2 as YDEGEE. The CDR3 sequence is 14 residues long. The chain's CDR3 is CASSVGAGYNEQFF. CDR3 coding DNA: TGTGCCAGCAGCGTGGGAGCGGGCTACAATGAGCAGTTCTTC.

In this sample, this clonotype turned up many times. V gene TRBV4-1 combines with J gene TRBJ1-3; D is unclear. With 6 bases removed from V and 4 bases from J, the gap between germline ends came to 10 bases. Germline CDR1 MGHRA, CDR2 YSYEKL. This CDR3 contains 13 residues. The CDR3 sequence: CASSSGPGNTIYF. For the CDR3, the DNA is TGCGCCAGCAGTTCGGGTCCGGGAAACACCATATATTTT.

This chain uses TRBV4-1 with TRBJ2-7; D gene uncertain. This CDR3 has 16 amino acids. Germline CDR1 reads MGHRA; CDR2 reads YSYEKL. The V gene lost 0 bases and the J gene lost 0 bases, with 12 bases spanning the gap. The CDR3 loop is CASSQDLHSSSYEQYF. The CDR3 DNA reads TGCGCCAGCAGCCAAGATCTTCACAGCTCCTCCTACGAGCAGTACTTC.